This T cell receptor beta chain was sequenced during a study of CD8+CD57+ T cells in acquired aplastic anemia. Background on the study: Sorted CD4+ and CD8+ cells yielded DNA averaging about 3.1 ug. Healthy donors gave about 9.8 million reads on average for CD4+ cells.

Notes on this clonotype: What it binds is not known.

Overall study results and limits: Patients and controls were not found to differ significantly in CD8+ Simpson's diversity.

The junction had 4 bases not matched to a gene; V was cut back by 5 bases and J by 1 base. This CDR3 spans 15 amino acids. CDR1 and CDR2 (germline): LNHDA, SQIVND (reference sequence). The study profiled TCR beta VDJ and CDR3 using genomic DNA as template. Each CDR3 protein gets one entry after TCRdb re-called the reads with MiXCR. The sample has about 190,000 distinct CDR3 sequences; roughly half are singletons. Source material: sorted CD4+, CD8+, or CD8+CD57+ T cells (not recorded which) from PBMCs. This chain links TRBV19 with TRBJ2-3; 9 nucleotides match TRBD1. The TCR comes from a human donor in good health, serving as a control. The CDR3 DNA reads TGTGCCAGTAGTTTACGGACAGGGGGCACAGATACGCAGTATTTT. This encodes CASSLRTGGTDTQYF.